The text below deals with one T cell receptor beta chain. Antigen specificity is unknown. This specimen belongs to a study of T and B cells in COVID-19 patients. Regarding the study as a whole: Blood from mildly ill patients while symptomatic, and early samples from severe cases, were scarce.

BIOMED2 TRB-A/B primer pools were used in multiplex TRB PCR. TCRdb re-derived calls from the multiplex PCR reads in MiXCR, one entry per CDR3 protein. The data hold around 23,000 distinct CDR3 sequences, with approximately 29% observed a single time. Germline CDR1 KGHDR, CDR2 SFDVKD. The CDR3 covers 16 residues. V dropped 4 bases and J dropped 4; count of bases not matched to a gene: 6. From blood, about 240-550 ng of genomic DNA served as TRB template. V usage is TRBV24-1 and J usage is TRBJ2-5, with TRBD1 identical over 12 bases. The source material was blood. The TCR comes from a human donor who had recovered from COVID-19. The CDR3 sequence is CATSDPGQGAGETQYF. The CDR3 region has the DNA TGTGCCACCAGTGACCCGGGACAGGGGGCGGGAGAGACCCAGTACTTC.